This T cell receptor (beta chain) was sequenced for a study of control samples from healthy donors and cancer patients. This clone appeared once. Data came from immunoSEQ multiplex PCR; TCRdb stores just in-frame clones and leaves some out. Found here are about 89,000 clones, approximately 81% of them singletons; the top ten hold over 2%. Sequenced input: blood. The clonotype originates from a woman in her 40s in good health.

The CDR3 bases are TGTGCCACCAGTGGGCTAGCGGGGGGATTAGGCAATGAGCAGTTCTTC. Its translation is CATSGLAGGLGNEQFF. This chain connects TRBV24-1 to TRBJ2-1; 11 nucleotides match TRBD2. J was trimmed by 6 bases and V by 5 bases; bases with no gene match: 8. The CDR3 totals 16 residues. Germline V CDR1 and CDR2: KGHDR, SFDVKD.